This T cell receptor beta chain comes out of a study of identifying expanded T cells in peripheral blood. This CDR3 has 13 residues. Germline loops: CDR1 MNHEY, CDR2 SMNVEV (reference sequence). Trimming cost V 8 bases and J 6 bases; bases outside gene matches: 6. Clones were sequenced by immunoSEQ multiplex PCR, and TCRdb holds only the in-frame ones, with some missing. Of about 85,000 clones listed, roughly 91% were seen once; the top ten hold around 17%. The specimen sequenced was blood. The chain carries TRBV27 and TRBJ2-2; 7 bases are a match to TRBD2. The clonotype comes from a person aged 18 to 75 in good health. The CDR3 bases are TGTGCCAGCTTTGGGAGGGTTTCCGGGGAGCTGTTTTTT. Translation: CASFGRVSGELFF.